This passage covers 30 T cell receptor beta chains from one sample sequenced in a study of blood T cell repertoires in COVID-19. Assay used: immunoSEQ multiplex PCR; TCRdb lists only in-frame clones, some missing. This table has around 100,000 clones, about 80% appearing once. Sequences were obtained from peripheral blood. Source of these receptors: an older woman with acute or convalescent COVID-19.

This chain links TRBV7-2 with TRBJ2-1, with 8 bases aligning to TRBD2. With V trimmed by 4 bases and J by 1 base, 6 bases remained unmatched. The CDR3 is made up of 16 amino acids. CDR1 SGHTA and CDR2 FQGNSA come from the germline V gene. The CDR3 loop is CASSSRGGRSYNEQFF. The CDR3 nucleotides read TGTGCCAGCAGCTCCCGCGGGGGGAGGTCCTACAATGAGCAGTTCTTC. Combining the CDR3 with reference TRBV7-2 and TRBJ2-1 gives the whole variable domain GAGVSQSPSNKVTEKGKDVELRCDPISGHTALYWYRQSLGQGLEFLIYFQGNSAPDKSGLPSDRFSAERTGGSVSTLTIQRTQQEDSAVYLCASSSRGGRSYNEQFFGPGTRLTVL.

The chain is built from TRBV5-1 and TRBJ2-3; 8 bases are a match to TRBD2. This CDR3 is 16 amino acids long. The V segment lost 3 bases and the J segment 2 bases; nucleotides outside the gene matches: 8. CDR1 SGHRS and CDR2 YFSETQ come from the germline V gene. DNA for the CDR3: TGCGCCAGCAGCTATGCTCCGGGGGGGATCACAGATACGCAGTATTTT. Its translation is CASSYAPGGITDTQYF.

V gene TRBV5-1 combines with J gene TRBJ2-1; TRBD2 agrees at 9 bases. This CDR3 is built from 15 residues. The J segment lost 8 bases and the V segment lost 2 bases, leaving 8 bases of the junction unmatched. Per the germline V gene, CDR1 is SGHRS and CDR2 is YFSETQ. CDR3 residues: CASSFRSSGEDEQFF. DNA for the CDR3: TGCGCCAGCAGCTTTAGGTCTAGCGGGGAGGATGAGCAGTTCTTC. The full variable domain, completed using reference TRBV5-1 and TRBJ2-1, is KAGVTQTPRYLIKTRGQQVTLSCSPISGHRSVSWYQQTPGQGLQFLFEYFSETQRNKGNFPGRFSGRQFSNSRSEMNVSTLELGDSALYLCASSFRSSGEDEQFFGPGTRLTVL.

V and J are TRBV15 and TRBJ1-4; D gene unclear. CDR1 LNHNV and CDR2 YYDKDF come from the germline V gene (reference sequence). This CDR3 comprises 15 residues. Trimming took 7 bases from V and 3 from J, leaving 15 bases between them. CDR3 loop: CATTETLGANEKLFF. CDR3 nucleotides: TGTGCCACCACCGAGACCCTGGGAGCTAATGAAAAACTGTTTTTT.

In this sample, this clone turned up once. The V call is TRBV10-3, the J call TRBJ1-1; 8 nucleotides line up with TRBD1. The V and J ends lost 6 bases and 3 bases, in that order; junction bases with no gene match: 9. CDR3 length: 15 amino acids. In germline, CDR1 is ENHRY, CDR2 SYGVKD. The CDR3 here is CAIRGDRGGDTEAFF. The CDR3 DNA sequence: TGTGCCATCAGAGGAGACAGGGGAGGCGACACTGAAGCTTTCTTT.

This chain links TRBV3-1 (or the pseudogene TRBV3-2) with TRBJ1-1; D call uncertain. V lost 8 bases, J lost 1 base, and 5 bases lay in between. CDR1 LGHDT and CDR2 YNNKEL come from the germline V gene (reference sequence). The CDR3 runs to 11 residues. CDR3 residues: CASAANTEAFF. The CDR3 nucleotides are TGTGCCAGCGCGGCGAACACTGAAGCTTTCTTT.

The chain uses TRBV27 and TRBJ2-6; 9 positions match TRBD1. V gave up 3 bases and J gave up 3 bases; unmatched junction bases: 9. Germline values: CDR1 MNHEY, CDR2 SMNVEV (reference sequence). CDR3 length: 18 amino acids. CDR3 sequence: CASSLSGTGMSGANVLTF. CDR3 DNA: TGTGCCAGCAGTTTGTCCGGGACAGGGATGAGTGGGGCCAACGTCCTGACTTTC.

V and J are TRBV3-1 (or the pseudogene TRBV3-2) and TRBJ2-1; 13 bases agree with TRBD2. The CDR3 consists of 15 residues. V gave up 4 bases and J gave up 8 bases; unmatched junction bases: 5. Germline values: CDR1 LGHDT, CDR2 YNNKEL (reference sequence). This chain's CDR3 is CASSPLAGGPYEQFF. CDR3 DNA sequence: TGTGCCAGCAGCCCACTAGCGGGGGGGCCATATGAGCAGTTCTTC.

The gene calls are TRBV5-4 and TRBJ1-4; 9 nucleotides agree with TRBD1. The CDR3 runs 14 residues. CDR1 SGHNT and CDR2 YYREEE come from the germline V gene (reference sequence). With 2 bases clipped from V and 6 bases from J, the junction kept 2 bases outside the gene matches. CDR3 nucleotide sequence: TGTGCCAGCAGCTTAGACAGGGGGGATGAAAAACTGTTTTTT. This translates into CASSLDRGDEKLFF. The whole variable domain, filled in from reference TRBV5-4 and TRBJ1-4, reads ETGVTQSPTHLIKTRGQQVTLRCSSQSGHNTVSWYQQALGQGPQFIFQYYREEENGRGNFPPRFSGLQFPNYSSELNVNALELDDSALYLCASSLDRGDEKLFFGSGTQLSVL.

This clone turned up a few times. J is TRBJ2-2 and V is TRBV5-1; D uncertain. There are 15 residues in the CDR3. CDR1 SGHRS and CDR2 YFSETQ come from the germline V gene. Between the trimmed V and J ends, which lost 0 bases and 5 bases, there was a span of 11 bases. The CDR3 region has the DNA TGCGCCAGCAGCTTGGACAGCAGATTTACCGGGGAGCTGTTTTTT. This gives the protein CASSLDSRFTGELFF. Full variable domain (rest looked up from reference TRBV5-1 and TRBJ2-2): KAGVTQTPRYLIKTRGQQVTLSCSPISGHRSVSWYQQTPGQGLQFLFEYFSETQRNKGNFPGRFSGRQFSNSRSEMNVSTLELGDSALYLCASSLDSRFTGELFFGEGSRLTVL.

The gene calls are TRBV4-2 and TRBJ1-5, with D perhaps matching TRBD1 (5 bases). Germline CDR1 is LGHNA and CDR2 is YNFKEQ. The CDR3 has 13 amino acids. V was trimmed by 0 bases and J by 7 bases, leaving 7 bases between them. This CDR3 is CASSQDRGQPQHF. The DNA of the CDR3 is TGTGCCAGCAGCCAAGATCGGGGGCAGCCCCAGCATTTT.

V gene TRBV29-1 combines with J gene TRBJ1-1; maybe TRBD1 (6 bases). This CDR3 has 14 residues. Per the germline V gene, CDR1 is SQVTM and CDR2 is ANQGSEA. V was pared by 5 bases and J by 4 bases, with 17 bases between. Here the CDR3 DNA reads TGCAGCGTTTCTACTTCAGGGGCAGGCACTGAAGCTTTCTTT. Translation gives CSVSTSGAGTEAFF.

The table lists this clone with a few counts. In this CDR3 the conserved last residue, phenylalanine or tryptophan, is missing, so a read error is likely. No DNA is shown, since the ends of the CDR3 on it are uncertain; the CDR3 is the one TCRdb lists. The chain couples TRBV6-2 or TRBV6-3 to TRBJ1-1; the table's D call of TRBD1 was not tested on the DNA. The germline V gene encodes CDR1 MNHEY and CDR2 SVGEGT. 11 amino acids form the CDR3, both terminal residues included. The CDR3 reads CASSGNRFTAL.

The chain is built from TRBV5-1 and TRBJ2-4; possibly TRBD1 for D (6 bases). CDR1 is SGHRS, CDR2 YFSETQ, per germline. The V gene lost 2 bases and the J gene lost 5 bases, with 8 bases spanning the gap. This CDR3 region has 13 residues. CDR3 coding DNA: TGCGCCAGCAGCTTTCGGACAGAAAACATTCAGTACTTC. Its protein product is CASSFRTENIQYF.

V usage is TRBV6-2 or TRBV6-3 and J usage is TRBJ1-5; tentative D call: TRBD1 (5 bases). Germline V lookup: CDR1 MNHEY, CDR2 SVGEGT. Deletions cut 2 bases from V and 2 bases from J, with 10 bases between. The length of the CDR3 is 15 residues. The CDR3 nucleotides are TGTGCCAGCAGTTACACGACAGATGGCAATCAGCCCCAGCATTTT. It yields the protein CASSYTTDGNQPQHF.

Points on this clone: Different DNA sequences within this sample yield the same CDR3. The chain links TRBV6-5 to TRBJ1-1; D is unresolved. Germline lookup yields CDR1 MNHEY and CDR2 SVGAGI. Trimming took 0 bases from V and 1 from J, leaving 6 bases between them. CDR3 length: 14 residues. The CDR3 DNA sequence: TGTGCCAGCAGTTACTCTGGCGGGAACACTGAAGCTTTCTTT. Encoded protein: CASSYSGGNTEAFF.

This chain joins TRBV27 and TRBJ2-1, with 11 bases identical to TRBD2. Trimming cost V 2 bases and J 4 bases; bases outside gene matches: 7. The CDR3 length is 17 residues. Germline values: CDR1 MNHEY, CDR2 SMNVEV (reference sequence). This CDR3 reads CASSLGLAGGLYNEQFF. DNA of the CDR3: TGTGCCAGCAGTTTAGGGCTAGCGGGGGGCTTGTACAATGAGCAGTTCTTC.

The V gene is TRBV19, the J gene TRBJ1-5, with D possibly being TRBD1 (5 bases). There are 14 residues in the CDR3. Trimming pared 5 bases from V and 2 bases from J, leaving 10 bases between. Germline CDR1 reads LNHDA; CDR2 reads SQIVND (reference sequence). The CDR3, as DNA: TGTGCCAGTAGTGTACAAGGGGGCAATCAGCCCCAGCATTTT. This codes for CASSVQGGNQPQHF.

The chain couples TRBV12-3 or TRBV12-4 to TRBJ1-1; TRBD1 is a possible D gene (5 bases). The CDR3 spans 13 residues. Trimming took off 3 bases at V and 4 bases at J, with 9 bases between the two ends. As DNA, the CDR3 is TGTGCCAGCAGTTTCAGGGATTTCACTGAAGCTTTCTTT. As protein: CASSFRDFTEAFF.

In this sample, this clone turned up once. V usage is TRBV19 and J usage is TRBJ2-1, with D possibly TRBD2 on 6 matching bases. CDR3 length: 14 amino acids. V was clipped by 6 bases and J by 9 bases, with 18 bases between them. Germline values: CDR1 LNHDA, CDR2 SQIVND (reference sequence). As DNA, the CDR3 is TGTGCCAGTAGGTCCCAGGGAGGCCCGGGTGAGCAGTTCTTC. Protein: CASRSQGGPGEQFF.

The chain has TRBV2 and TRBJ2-1; D may be TRBD1 (6 bases). Germline V gene data show CDR1 as SNHLY and CDR2 as FYNNEI. V was trimmed by 7 bases and J by 0 bases, leaving 13 bases between them. This CDR3 is 15 amino acids long. The CDR3, as DNA: TGTGCCAGCACCGCCGGGACAACCTCCTACAATGAGCAGTTCTTC. Translation: CASTAGTTSYNEQFF.

The V gene is TRBV2, the J gene TRBJ2-3; 9 bases match TRBD1. The junction had 8 bases not matched to a gene; V was cut back by 6 bases and J by 4 bases. Germline V lookup: CDR1 SNHLY, CDR2 FYNNEI. This CDR3 is 15 amino acids long. CDR3 residues: CASRPDRGRADTQYF. For the CDR3, the DNA is TGTGCCAGCAGGCCGGACAGGGGAAGGGCAGATACGCAGTATTTT.

This rearrangement joins TRBV9 to TRBJ1-1; 12 bases match TRBD1. After removal of 3 bases from V and 3 bases from J, the junction contained 18 bases not matched to a gene. The CDR3 runs to 20 residues. Germline V gives CDR1 SGDLS, CDR2 YYNGEE. The CDR3 DNA is TGTGCCAGCAGCGCCCCGCTAGATGGGGGACAGGGGGCGCGGGACACTGAAGCTTTCTTT. As protein: CASSAPLDGGQGARDTEAFF.

The chain combines TRBV7-2 with TRBJ2-5, with 9 bases lining up with TRBD2. The CDR3 sequence is 14 residues long. With V trimmed by 4 bases and J by 4 bases, 4 bases remained unmatched. Germline CDR1 and CDR2: SGHTA and FQGNSA. This CDR3 reads CASSSGLARETQYF. The DNA for the CDR3 is TGTGCCAGCAGCTCGGGACTAGCTCGAGAGACCCAGTACTTC.

V is TRBV24-1 and J is TRBJ2-2; TRBD1 matches 9 bases. V shed 2 bases and J 13 bases; nucleotides not matched to a gene: 4. CDR1 is KGHDR and CDR2 is SFDVKD in the germline V gene. This CDR3 has 13 amino acids. CDR3 sequence reads: CATSDWGTGRLFF. CDR3 nucleotide sequence: TGTGCCACCAGTGATTGGGGGACAGGGCGGCTGTTTTTT.

In the case of this clone: Other nucleotide sequences in the sample specify the same CDR3. The rearrangement links TRBV12-3 or TRBV12-4 to TRBJ1-1, with unresolved D. This CDR3 spans 13 amino acids. The V and J ends lost 1 base and 1 base respectively, with 4 bases between them. CDR3 nucleotide sequence: TGTGCCAGCAGTTTAGGGAGGAACACTGAAGCTTTCTTT. Translated: CASSLGRNTEAFF.

The V gene is TRBV5-6, the J gene TRBJ1-2; D is possibly TRBD1 (5 bases). The CDR3 length is 14 residues. CDR1 and CDR2 from the germline V gene are SGHDT and YYEEEE. V was shortened by 1 base and J by 4 bases, with 11 bases between the two germline ends. The CDR3 loop reads CASSLSGEGYGYTF. The CDR3 coding sequence is TGTGCCAGCAGCTTGTCGGGGGAAGGCTATGGCTACACCTTC.

The gene calls are TRBV7-6 and TRBJ2-1, with D possibly being TRBD1 (7 bases). V gave up 1 base and J gave up 6 bases, with 13 bases separating them. Germline CDR1 reads SGHVS; CDR2 reads FNYEAQ. The CDR3 runs to 15 residues. The CDR3: CASSLGQGLFNEQFF. CDR3 bases: TGTGCCAGCAGCTTAGGACAGGGACTCTTCAATGAGCAGTTCTTC.

The gene calls are TRBV6-2 or TRBV6-3 and TRBJ1-5, with 7 bases identical to TRBD1. The CDR3 is 17 amino acids. The V and J ends lost 4 bases and 1 base, in that order; junction bases with no gene match: 10. CDR1 is MNHEY and CDR2 is SVGEGT in the germline V gene. The CDR3 protein is CASSSRDSRVSNQPQHF. CDR3 DNA: TGTGCCAGCAGTTCCCGGGACAGCAGAGTGAGCAATCAGCCCCAGCATTTT.

The rearrangement links TRBV6-1 to TRBJ2-3, with D possibly TRBD1 on 6 matching bases. Deletions cut 7 bases from V and 4 bases from J, with 9 bases between. This CDR3 is built from 12 residues. CDR1 MNHNS and CDR2 SASEGT come from the germline V gene. CDR3 DNA sequence: TGTGCCAGCACAACAGGGTCAGATACGCAGTATTTT. Translating gives CASTTGSDTQYF.